These 26 T cell receptor beta chains originate from one sample sequenced in a study of OX40 agonist ivuxolimab in advanced cancers. Sequencing used immunoSEQ multiplex PCR; TCRdb keeps in-frame clones, though not all of them. Of about 79,000 clones listed, approximately 94% are singletons. The sequences come from CD4+ or CD8+ T cells sorted from blood, collected in a trial of the OX40 agonist ivuxolimab. These receptors all come from an adult with an advanced solid tumor such as melanoma, head and neck, liver or kidney cancer.

This chain joins TRBV7-8 and TRBJ2-3; no definite D call. Trimming took 5 bases from V and 0 from J, leaving 9 bases between them. Germline assignment: CDR1 SGHVS and CDR2 FQNEAQ. The CDR3 loop spans 14 amino acids. Here the CDR3 reads CASSDATSTDTQYF. In DNA, the CDR3 is TGTGCCAGCAGCGATGCAACTAGCACAGATACGCAGTATTTT.

V is TRBV10-3 and J is TRBJ1-1, with 9 bases matching TRBD1. CDR3 length: 14 residues. The J segment lost 1 base and the V segment lost 6 bases, leaving 3 bases of the junction unmatched. Germline loops: CDR1 ENHRY, CDR2 SYGVKD. CDR3 nucleotides: TGTGCCATCAGCGGGGACAGGGAGAACACTGAAGCTTTCTTT. Its protein product is CAISGDRENTEAFF.

This clone was counted once. The chain combines TRBV5-4 with TRBJ2-1; 10 bases align to TRBD1. There are 16 residues in the CDR3. The V and J ends lost 4 bases and 1 base, in that order; junction bases with no gene match: 5. The V gene's germline CDR1 is SGHNT and CDR2 YYREEE (reference sequence). The CDR3 loop reads CASSPGTGASYNEQFF. The DNA for the CDR3 is TGTGCCAGCAGCCCGGGGACAGGGGCATCCTACAATGAGCAGTTCTTC.

V usage is TRBV19 and J usage is TRBJ2-4; TRBD1 is a possible D gene (5 bases). Per germline, CDR1 LNHDA and CDR2 SQIVND (reference sequence). The CDR3 totals 16 residues. The V gene lost 0 bases and the J gene lost 3 bases, with 12 bases spanning the gap. CDR3 DNA sequence: TGTGCCAGTAGTATAGATCTCAGGGCTAGCAAAAACATTCAGTACTTC. It codes for CASSIDLRASKNIQYF.

V and J are TRBV2 and TRBJ2-7, with 10 positions matching TRBD2. With V trimmed by 8 bases and J by 3 bases, 4 bases remained unmatched. This CDR3 has 13 amino acids. Germline assignment: CDR1 SNHLY and CDR2 FYNNEI. Here the CDR3 reads CASGRLAGYEQYF. In nucleotides, the CDR3 is TGTGCCAGCGGCCGACTAGCGGGCTACGAGCAGTACTTC.

This chain connects TRBV7-6 to TRBJ1-1; perhaps TRBD1 as D (5 bases). The V end was cut by 5 bases, the J end by 4 bases, with 8 bases between. The CDR3 is 12 amino acids. Per the germline V gene, CDR1 is SGHVS and CDR2 is FNYEAQ. The CDR3 loop reads CASSPGGTEAFF. CDR3 bases: TGTGCCAGCAGCCCGGGGGGCACTGAAGCTTTCTTT.

This clone came up once. This chain links TRBV7-9 with TRBJ2-1; 7 positions agree with TRBD2. There are 16 residues in the CDR3. The germline V gene encodes CDR1 SEHNR and CDR2 FQNEAQ (reference sequence). V lost 3 bases, J lost 6 bases, and 11 bases stayed unmatched. The CDR3 sequence: CASSFLGRGAFNEQFF. The CDR3 DNA is TGTGCCAGCAGCTTCCTAGGGAGGGGCGCCTTCAATGAGCAGTTCTTC.

This clone was seen more than once but under ten times. The V gene is TRBV7-7, the J gene TRBJ1-5, with D uncertain. Germline-derived CDR1 and CDR2 are SSHAT and FNYEAQ (reference sequence). The CDR3 sequence is 9 residues long. V was clipped by 9 bases and J by 4 bases, with 1 base between them. This CDR3 is CARNQPQHF. CDR3 DNA: TGTGCCAGAAATCAGCCCCAGCATTTT.

The chain employs TRBV27 and TRBJ1-5; the D is unclear. This CDR3 has 13 amino acids. Trimming pared 0 bases from V and 2 bases from J, leaving 2 bases between. The germline CDR1 and CDR2 sequences are MNHEY and SMNVEV (reference sequence). The CDR3 here is CASSLSGNQPQHF. The CDR3 region has the DNA TGTGCCAGCAGTTTATCCGGCAATCAGCCCCAGCATTTT.

The V gene is TRBV25-1, the J gene TRBJ2-1; D is possibly TRBD2 (6 bases). Deletions cut 5 bases from V and 9 bases from J, with 17 bases between. The CDR3 spans 14 residues. The germline V gene encodes CDR1 MGHDK and CDR2 SYGVNS. CDR3 DNA: TGTGCCAGCAGTAATCCAAGGGAGGAACTTGAGCAGTTCTTC. Protein product: CASSNPREELEQFF.

The chain carries TRBV5-4 and TRBJ2-3; 11 bases are shared with TRBD2. The germline gives CDR1 SGHNT, CDR2 YYREEE (reference sequence). CDR3 size: 20 residues. V trimming: 4 bases; J trimming: 0 bases; junction bases outside the gene matches: 16. The CDR3 here is CASSLSARASGRPSTDTQYF. The CDR3 region has the DNA TGTGCCAGCAGCCTATCCGCGAGGGCTAGCGGGAGGCCTAGCACAGATACGCAGTATTTT. Full variable domain (rest looked up from reference TRBV5-4 and TRBJ2-3): ETGVTQSPTHLIKTRGQQVTLRCSSQSGHNTVSWYQQALGQGPQFIFQYYREEENGRGNFPPRFSGLQFPNYSSELNVNALELDDSALYLCASSLSARASGRPSTDTQYFGPGTRLTVL.

V and J are TRBV4-1 and TRBJ2-5; TRBD2 aligns across 7 bases. CDR1 is MGHRA, CDR2 YSYEKL, per germline. The CDR3 has 15 amino acids. Germline trimming cut 0 bases from V and 4 bases from J; bases unmatched to any gene: 5. The CDR3 coding sequence is TGCGCCAGCAGCCAAGAGGGGGGGAATGGAGAGACCCAGTACTTC. It encodes CASSQEGGNGETQYF.

This clone was observed once. The chain joins TRBV27 to TRBJ2-3; 11 nucleotides align to TRBD2. From germline, CDR1 is MNHEY and CDR2 SMNVEV (reference sequence). The CDR3 has 19 amino acids. The V and J ends lost 2 bases and 2 bases, in that order; junction bases with no gene match: 12. The CDR3 DNA follows: TGTGCCAGCAGTTTAATTGGGACAACTAGCGGGAGAGACACAGATACGCAGTATTTT. This sequence encodes CASSLIGTTSGRDTDTQYF.

CDR3 nucleotide sequence: TGCGCCAGCAGCCAAGAGGACAGCTACACTGAAGCTTTCTTT. Translating it yields CASSQEDSYTEAFF. The V gene is TRBV4-3, the J gene TRBJ1-1; D may be TRBD1 (6 bases). The length of the CDR3 is 14 residues. Germline lookup yields CDR1 LGHNA and CDR2 YSLEER. V lost 0 bases and J 3 bases, leaving 8 bases between the germline ends.

This sequence joins TRBV28 and TRBJ1-1; D gene ambiguous. The CDR3 is 12 residues long. In germline, CDR1 is MDHEN, CDR2 SYDVKM. V lost 6 bases to trimming and J lost 7 bases, with 12 bases between them. CDR3 nucleotide sequence: TGTGCCAGCAGCCCGGTCGGGTTTGAAGCTTTCTTT. Its translation is CASSPVGFEAFF. The entire variable domain, with the rest obtained from reference TRBV28 and TRBJ1-1, is as follows: DVKVTQSSRYLVKRTGEKVFLECVQDMDHENMFWYRQDPGLGLRLIYFSYDVKMKEKGDIPEGYSVSREKKERFSLILESASTNQTSMYLCASSPVGFEAFFGQGTRLTVV.

This sequence joins TRBV6-5 and TRBJ2-3; TRBD1 matches 9 bases. Trimming removed 6 bases from V and 4 bases from J; junction bases left unmatched: 5. Germline-derived CDR1 and CDR2 are MNHEY and SVGAGI. The CDR3 runs 14 residues. Here the CDR3 reads CASRTNRGPDTQYF. The CDR3 coding sequence is TGTGCCAGCAGAACGAACAGGGGGCCAGATACGCAGTATTTT.

The chain recombines TRBV7-2 with TRBJ2-1, with TRBD2 matching 8 bases. Per the germline V gene, CDR1 is SGHTA and CDR2 is FQGNSA. V gave up 3 bases and J gave up 2 bases; unmatched junction bases: 6. The CDR3 is 16 amino acids. This CDR3 is CASSFSDSGAYNEQFF. The CDR3 DNA is TGTGCCAGCAGCTTCTCCGATAGCGGGGCCTACAATGAGCAGTTCTTC.

The chain uses TRBV14 and TRBJ2-7; D possibly uses TRBD1 or TRBD2 (6 bases each). The CDR3 has 15 residues. The V and J ends lost 4 bases and 5 bases respectively, with 18 bases between them. Germline CDR1 reads SGHDN; CDR2 reads FVKESK. The CDR3 loop is CASSPGQTPGDEQYF. DNA of the CDR3: TGTGCCAGCAGCCCAGGACAGACGCCGGGAGACGAGCAGTACTTC.

This clone has a single count. The chain combines TRBV5-8 with TRBJ1-5; D unresolved. Trimming stripped 1 base from V and 2 bases from J, with 7 bases between. Germline V gives CDR1 SGHTS, CDR2 YDEGEE. The CDR3 is 14 residues long. The CDR3 DNA sequence: TGTGCCAGCAGCTTGAACCCACGCAATCAGCCCCAGCATTTT. Translation gives CASSLNPRNQPQHF.

V usage is TRBV2 and J usage is TRBJ1-3; D might be TRBD1 (5 bases). Germline V gene sequence: CDR1 SNHLY, CDR2 FYNNEI. This CDR3 spans 16 amino acids. The V end was cut by 6 bases, the J end by 2 bases, with 17 bases between. CDR3 in DNA: TGTGCCAGCAGCCCCCCCCGGGGGTTAGCTGGAAACACCATATATTTT. Amino acid sequence: CASSPPRGLAGNTIYF.

This chain connects TRBV7-9 to TRBJ1-2, with 8 bases lining up with TRBD1. The V gene end was trimmed by 0 bases and the J gene end by 8 bases; junction bases not matched to a gene: 2. The length of the CDR3 is 13 residues. Germline-derived CDR1 and CDR2 are SEHNR and FQNEAQ (reference sequence). CDR3 sequence: CASSLAQGEGYTF. CDR3 in DNA: TGTGCCAGCAGCTTAGCACAGGGGGAGGGCTACACCTTC.

The chain recombines TRBV9 with TRBJ2-1; TRBD2 matches at 7 bases. Per germline, CDR1 SGDLS and CDR2 YYNGEE. With V trimmed by 4 bases and J by 3 bases, 10 bases remained unmatched. CDR3 length: 16 residues. CDR3 sequence reads: CASSRRDSGNYNEQFF. The CDR3 DNA reads as TGTGCCAGCAGCCGGAGAGACAGCGGGAACTACAATGAGCAGTTCTTC. The full variable domain, rest sourced from reference TRBV9 and TRBJ2-1, is DSGVTQTPKHLITATGQRVTLRCSPRSGDLSVYWYQQSLDQGLQFLIQYYNGEERAKGNILERFSAQQFPDLHSELNLSSLELGDSALYFCASSRRDSGNYNEQFFGPGTRLTVL.

The chain combines TRBV4-3 with TRBJ2-2; TRBD2 aligns across 12 bases. V shed 0 bases, J shed 7 bases, and the junction held 9 bases outside the gene matches. Germline assignment: CDR1 LGHNA and CDR2 YSLEER. CDR3 length: 18 residues. This CDR3 reads CASSQDNLAGGHGGELFF. In nucleotides, the CDR3 is TGCGCCAGCAGCCAAGATAATCTAGCGGGAGGGCATGGCGGGGAGCTGTTTTTT.

The CDR3: CASSLGVQTQYF. The CDR3 region has the DNA TGTGCCAGCAGCCTAGGGGTGCAGACCCAGTACTTC. The V and J genes are TRBV28 and TRBJ2-5; D may be TRBD1 (5 bases). The V end lost 6 bases, the J end lost 6 bases, and 11 bases lay between the germline ends. From germline, CDR1 is MDHEN and CDR2 SYDVKM. The CDR3 contains 12 residues.

This clone occurred once. The V call is TRBV7-9, the J call TRBJ2-1; 9 nucleotides match TRBD2. Germline V gene sequence: CDR1 SEHNR, CDR2 FQNEAQ (reference sequence). V lost 2 bases and J lost 4; bases outside the gene matches: 9. CDR3 length equals 17 residues. CDR3 amino acids: CASSLSRREGQYNEQFF. CDR3 DNA sequence: TGTGCCAGCAGCTTATCCCGGCGGGAGGGCCAATACAATGAGCAGTTCTTC. The full variable domain, completed using reference TRBV7-9 and TRBJ2-1, is DTGVSQNPRHKITKRGQNVTFRCDPISEHNRLYWYRQTLGQGPEFLTYFQNEAQLEKSRLLSDRFSAERPKGSFSTLEIQRTEQGDSAMYLCASSLSRREGQYNEQFFGPGTRLTVL.

The chain couples TRBV30 to TRBJ2-7; D unresolved. This CDR3 has 13 amino acids. The V end was cut by 4 bases, the J end by 0 bases, with 10 bases between. Germline lookup yields CDR1 GTSNPN and CDR2 SVGIG (reference sequence). The CDR3 sequence: CAWMPVYSYEQYF. CDR3 in DNA: TGTGCCTGGATGCCGGTTTACTCCTACGAGCAGTACTTC.